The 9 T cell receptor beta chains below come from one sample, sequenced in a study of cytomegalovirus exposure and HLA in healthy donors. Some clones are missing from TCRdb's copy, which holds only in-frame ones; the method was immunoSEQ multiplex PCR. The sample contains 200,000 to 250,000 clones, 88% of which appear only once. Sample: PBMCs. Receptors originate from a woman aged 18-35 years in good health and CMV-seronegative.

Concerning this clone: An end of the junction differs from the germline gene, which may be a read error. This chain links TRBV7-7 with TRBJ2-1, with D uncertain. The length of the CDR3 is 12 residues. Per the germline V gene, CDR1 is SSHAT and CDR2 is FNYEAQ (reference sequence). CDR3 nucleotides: TGTGCTAGCAGCTCCCCCGGCGGTGAGCAGTTCTTC. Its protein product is CASSSPGGEQFF.

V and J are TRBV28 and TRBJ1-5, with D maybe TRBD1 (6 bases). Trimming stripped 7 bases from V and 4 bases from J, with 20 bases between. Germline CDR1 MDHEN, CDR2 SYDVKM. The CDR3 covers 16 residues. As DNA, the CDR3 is TGTGCCAGCACCCGAACAGGGAAGGGGGGGAATCAGCCCCAGCATTTT. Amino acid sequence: CASTRTGKGGNQPQHF. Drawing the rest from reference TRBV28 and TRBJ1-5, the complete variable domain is DVKVTQSSRYLVKRTGEKVFLECVQDMDHENMFWYRQDPGLGLRLIYFSYDVKMKEKGDIPEGYSVSREKKERFSLILESASTNQTSMYLCASTRTGKGGNQPQHFGDGTRLSIL.

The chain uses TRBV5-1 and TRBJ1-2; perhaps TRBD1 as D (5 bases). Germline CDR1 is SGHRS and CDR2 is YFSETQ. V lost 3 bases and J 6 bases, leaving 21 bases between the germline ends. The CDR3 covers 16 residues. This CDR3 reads CASSWRGRTAVDGYTF. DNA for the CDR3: TGCGCCAGCAGCTGGCGGGGACGGACCGCCGTCGATGGCTACACCTTC.

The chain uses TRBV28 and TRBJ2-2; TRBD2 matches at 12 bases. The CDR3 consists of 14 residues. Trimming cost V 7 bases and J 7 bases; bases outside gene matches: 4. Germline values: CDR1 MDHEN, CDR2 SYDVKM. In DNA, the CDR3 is TGTGCCAGCAAAGGACTAGCGGGAATCGGGGAGCTGTTTTTT. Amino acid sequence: CASKGLAGIGELFF.

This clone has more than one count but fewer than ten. The CDR3 protein is CASSFRGSSGRTYF. CDR3 coding DNA: TGTGCCAGCTCCTTCAGGGGCTCTAGCGGGAGAACGTACTTC. The chain links TRBV5-6 to TRBJ2-7; 10 nucleotides line up with TRBD2. With 7 bases clipped from V and 12 bases from J, the junction kept 16 bases outside the gene matches. Germline assignment: CDR1 SGHDT and CDR2 YYEEEE. CDR3 size: 14 residues.

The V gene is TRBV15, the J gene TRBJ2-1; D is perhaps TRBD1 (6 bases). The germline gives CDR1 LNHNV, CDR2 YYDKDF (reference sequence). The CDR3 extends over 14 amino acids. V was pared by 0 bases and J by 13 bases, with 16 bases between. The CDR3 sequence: CATSRDWDGTPQFF. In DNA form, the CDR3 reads TGTGCCACCAGCAGAGATTGGGACGGGACACCACAGTTCTTC.

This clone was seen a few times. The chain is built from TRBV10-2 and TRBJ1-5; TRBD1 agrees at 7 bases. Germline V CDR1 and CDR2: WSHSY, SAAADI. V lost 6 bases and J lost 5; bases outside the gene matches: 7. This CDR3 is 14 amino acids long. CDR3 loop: CASRPRGNDQPQHF. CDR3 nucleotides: TGCGCCAGCAGGCCCAGGGGGAACGATCAGCCCCAGCATTTT.

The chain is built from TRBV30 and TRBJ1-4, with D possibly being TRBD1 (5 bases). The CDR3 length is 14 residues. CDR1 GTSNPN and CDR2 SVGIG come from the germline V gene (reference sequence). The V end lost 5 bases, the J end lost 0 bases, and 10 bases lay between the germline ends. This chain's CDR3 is CAWGRRATNEKLFF. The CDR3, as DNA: TGTGCCTGGGGTCGCAGGGCAACTAATGAAAAACTGTTTTTT.

The CDR3 is CASSKVDRGRPANYGYTF. The CDR3 region has the DNA TGTGCCAGCAGTAAGGTCGACAGGGGGCGCCCGGCTAACTATGGCTACACCTTC. The chain links TRBV12-1 to TRBJ1-2; the D call of TRBD1 is as the table states it, not checked on the DNA. TRBV12-1 is a pseudogene segment. The CDR3 runs 18 residues.